This TCR beta chain derives from a study of beta chain features in type 1 diabetes. The CDR3 length is 14 residues. Germline CDR1 is SGDLS and CDR2 is YYNGEE. With 3 bases clipped from V and 5 bases from J, the junction kept 7 bases outside the gene matches. Points from the study as a whole: Moderate but significant shortening of TCRB CDR3s was recorded in all four CD4+ subsets from Type 1 diabetes patients. The VDJ junctions of type 1 diabetes patients carried fewer insertions and more deletions. The influence of HLA type on TCRB rearrangement stayed undetermined.

Comments on this clone: Its target is unknown.

Only one heparinised blood draw was taken per donor, and its volume averaged about 116 mL. CD45RO/CCR7/CD25/CD127/CD95/CD27 separated CD4+ naive, central memory, regulatory and stem cell-like memory cells by sorting. The sequenced template was cDNA made from the entire isolated RNA. TCRdb's copy holds only in-frame clones and misses some; the assay was immunoSEQ multiplex PCR. This table holds 600,000 or so clones, 9.5% to 15% found once. Sequences were obtained from naive CD4+ T cells from blood. The rearrangement uses TRBV9 and TRBJ1-1; 7 bases agree with TRBD1. The TCR comes from a man aged 30-40 years with type 1 diabetes. CDR3: CASSADRAGTEAFF. Here the CDR3 DNA reads TGTGCCAGCAGCGCCGACAGGGCGGGGACTGAAGCTTTCTTT.